These 10 T cell receptor beta chains share one sample of origin, sequenced in a study of beta chain features in type 1 diabetes. Overall study results and limits: Patients with Type 1 diabetes showed moderately but significantly shorter TCRB CDR3s in all four CD4+ subsets.

These TCRs' antigens remain unknown. The isolated RNA, all of it, was reverse transcribed, so expressed TCRB transcripts were what got sequenced. Only in-frame clones appear in the TCRdb table, and some are missing; sequencing was by immunoSEQ multiplex PCR. The sample consists of a few hundred thousand clones, roughly 17% of them appearing once. Sequencing was done on a sample of naive CD4+ T cells from blood. The receptor set was obtained from a man aged 25 to 40 with type 1 diabetes.

A few counts support this clone. The sample holds other DNA sequences that translate to the same CDR3. The chain employs TRBV29-1 and TRBJ2-7; TRBD1 matches at 11 bases. Germline lookup yields CDR1 SQVTM and CDR2 ANQGSEA. The V segment lost 4 bases and the J segment 2 bases; nucleotides outside the gene matches: 4. CDR3 length equals 14 residues. Written as DNA, the CDR3 is TGCAGCGTTGGACCGGGACAGGGGGCCTACGAGCAGTACTTC. It codes for CSVGPGQGAYEQYF.

The gene calls are TRBV28 and TRBJ2-5; D is possibly TRBD2 (6 bases). The germline V gene has CDR1 MDHEN and CDR2 SYDVKM. The V gene lost 2 bases and the J gene lost 4 bases, with 11 bases spanning the gap. CDR3 length: 14 amino acids. CDR3 sequence: CASSLTGAGETQYF. As DNA, the CDR3 is TGTGCCAGCAGTTTAACGGGAGCCGGAGAGACCCAGTACTTC.

This clone was picked up a small number of times. V and J are TRBV10-3 and TRBJ1-1; D possibly corresponds to TRBD1 (6 bases). The V gene's germline CDR1 is ENHRY and CDR2 SYGVKD. The V gene lost 6 bases and the J gene lost 1 base, with 12 bases spanning the gap. This CDR3 contains 14 residues. The CDR3 spells CAIRPGQRNTEAFF. In DNA, the CDR3 is TGTGCCATCAGACCCGGACAGCGGAACACTGAAGCTTTCTTT.

The genes are TRBV7-2 and TRBJ2-3; a possible D gene is TRBD1 (5 bases). The CDR3 is 15 residues long. The germline V and J ends were trimmed by 2 bases and 0 bases, with 9 bases remaining between them. Germline assignment: CDR1 SGHTA and CDR2 FQGNSA. CDR3 residues: CASSLWGQSTDTQYF. CDR3 bases: TGTGCCAGCAGCTTATGGGGCCAGAGCACAGATACGCAGTATTTT.

The genes are TRBV2 and TRBJ2-7; the D is unclear. V was cut by 5 bases and J by 1 base, with 9 bases left in between. This CDR3 has 13 amino acids. In germline, CDR1 is SNHLY, CDR2 FYNNEI. In nucleotides, the CDR3 is TGTGCCAGCAGTAACAGACTTTCCTACGAGCAGTACTTC. Protein product: CASSNRLSYEQYF.

The V call is TRBV4-3, the J call TRBJ2-2; D may be TRBD1 (5 bases). Germline V gene sequence: CDR1 LGHNA, CDR2 YSLEER. Trimming pared 0 bases from V and 4 bases from J, leaving 9 bases between. The CDR3 spans 15 residues. The chain's CDR3 is CASSQDIGATGELFF. In DNA, the CDR3 is TGCGCCAGCAGCCAAGATATAGGGGCCACCGGGGAGCTGTTTTTT.

The chain combines TRBV10-3 with TRBJ1-1; no clear D gene. The ends were cut back, 3 bases at V and 8 bases at J, with 10 bases in the middle. Germline CDR1 ENHRY, CDR2 SYGVKD. This CDR3 is 12 amino acids long. CDR3 in amino acids: CAISDDSGEAFF. The CDR3 coding sequence is TGTGCCATCAGTGATGACTCCGGGGAAGCTTTCTTT.

The genes are TRBV11-2 and TRBJ2-7, with 8 nucleotides matching TRBD2. Germline lookup yields CDR1 SGHAT and CDR2 FQNNGV. V was pared by 1 base and J by 4 bases, with 3 bases of the junction left unmatched. This CDR3 has 14 amino acids. The CDR3: CASSLVASGYEQYF. The CDR3, as DNA: TGTGCCAGCAGCTTAGTTGCTAGCGGGTACGAGCAGTACTTC.

The genes are TRBV30 and TRBJ2-5, with D tentatively TRBD1 or TRBD2 (5 bases each). The CDR3 contains 14 residues. V lost 2 bases and J 3 bases, leaving 13 bases between the germline ends. From germline, CDR1 is GTSNPN and CDR2 SVGIG (reference sequence). The CDR3 sequence is CAWSPGTGEETQYF. The CDR3 bases are TGTGCCTGGAGTCCTGGGACGGGCGAAGAGACCCAGTACTTC.

In its sample, this clone was seen a few times. The chain combines TRBV7-3 with TRBJ2-5; 13 bases map to TRBD2. The CDR3 spans 15 residues. After removal of 5 bases from V and 7 bases from J, the junction contained 7 bases not matched to a gene. Per germline, CDR1 SGHTA and CDR2 FQGTGA. Here the CDR3 DNA reads TGTGCCAGCAGCGCCGGGACTAGCGGGACAGCGACCCAGTACTTC. Its protein is CASSAGTSGTATQYF.